This T cell receptor (beta chain) was sequenced for a study of blood T cell repertoires in COVID-19. Study background: Whether acute or convalescent, the COVID-19 samples came from the United States, Italy and Spain. Nucleic acid was either cDNA or gDNA, and it came from T cells, B-cell-depleted T cells, or PBMCs.

The study assigned cohorts using participant-reported clinical history. As processed by the authors: Estimation of nucleated cell counts relied on the amplification of reference gene primers. TCRdb keeps only in-frame clones here, not all; method: immunoSEQ multiplex PCR. That table gives V, J and clone size, and the DNA gave D and trimming. The data show roughly 200,000 clones, roughly 82% seen once. The CDR3 is 14 residues long. Per germline, CDR1 LGHDT and CDR2 YNNKEL (reference sequence). The germline V and J ends were trimmed by 5 bases and 7 bases, with 15 bases remaining between them. The sequenced sample consisted of PBMCs or T cells enriched from blood (not recorded which). This receptor was obtained from a woman in her sixties or seventies with acute COVID-19. The rearrangement joins TRBV3-1 (or the pseudogene TRBV3-2) to TRBJ2-1; possible D gene TRBD2, 5 bases. CDR3 in DNA: TGTGCCAGCAGCATCCGGGGTACCAATAATGAGCAGTTCTTC. This encodes CASSIRGTNNEQFF.